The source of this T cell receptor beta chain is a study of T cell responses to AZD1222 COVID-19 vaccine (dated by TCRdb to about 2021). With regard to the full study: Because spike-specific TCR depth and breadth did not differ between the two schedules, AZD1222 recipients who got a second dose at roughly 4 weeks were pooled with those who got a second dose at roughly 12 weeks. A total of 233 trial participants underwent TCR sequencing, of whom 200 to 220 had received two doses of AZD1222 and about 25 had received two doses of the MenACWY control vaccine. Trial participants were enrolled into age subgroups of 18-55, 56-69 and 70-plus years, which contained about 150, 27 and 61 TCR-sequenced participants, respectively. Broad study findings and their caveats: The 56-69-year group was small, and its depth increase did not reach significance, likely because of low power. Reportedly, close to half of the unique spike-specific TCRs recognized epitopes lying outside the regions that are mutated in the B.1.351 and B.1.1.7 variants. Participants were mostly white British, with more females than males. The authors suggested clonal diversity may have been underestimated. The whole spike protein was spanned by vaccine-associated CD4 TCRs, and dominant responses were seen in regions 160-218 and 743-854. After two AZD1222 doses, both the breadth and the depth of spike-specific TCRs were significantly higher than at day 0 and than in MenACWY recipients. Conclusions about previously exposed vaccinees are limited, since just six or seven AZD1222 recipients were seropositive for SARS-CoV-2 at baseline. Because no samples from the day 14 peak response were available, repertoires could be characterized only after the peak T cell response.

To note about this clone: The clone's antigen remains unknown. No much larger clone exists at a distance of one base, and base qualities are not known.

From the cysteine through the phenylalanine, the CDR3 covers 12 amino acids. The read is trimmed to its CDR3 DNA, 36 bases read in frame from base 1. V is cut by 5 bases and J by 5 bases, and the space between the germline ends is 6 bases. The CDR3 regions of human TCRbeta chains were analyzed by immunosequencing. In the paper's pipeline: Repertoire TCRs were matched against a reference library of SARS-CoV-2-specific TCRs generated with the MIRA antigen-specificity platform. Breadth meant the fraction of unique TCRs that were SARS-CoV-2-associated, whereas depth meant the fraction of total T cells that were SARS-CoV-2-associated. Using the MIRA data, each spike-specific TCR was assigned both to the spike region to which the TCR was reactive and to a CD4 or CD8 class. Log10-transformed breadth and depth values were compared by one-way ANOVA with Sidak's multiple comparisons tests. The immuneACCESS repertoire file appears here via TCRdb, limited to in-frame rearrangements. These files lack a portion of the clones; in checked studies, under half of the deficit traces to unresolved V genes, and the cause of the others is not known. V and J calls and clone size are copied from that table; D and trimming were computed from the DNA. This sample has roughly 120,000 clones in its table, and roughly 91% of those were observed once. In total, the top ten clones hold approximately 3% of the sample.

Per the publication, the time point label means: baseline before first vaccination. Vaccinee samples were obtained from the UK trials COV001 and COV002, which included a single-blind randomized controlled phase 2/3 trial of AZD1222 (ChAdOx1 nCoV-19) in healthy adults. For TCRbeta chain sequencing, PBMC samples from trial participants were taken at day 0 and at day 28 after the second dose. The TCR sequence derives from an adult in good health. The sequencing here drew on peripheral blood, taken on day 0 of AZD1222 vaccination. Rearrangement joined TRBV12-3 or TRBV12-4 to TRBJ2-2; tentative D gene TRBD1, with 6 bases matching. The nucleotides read TGTGCCAGCAGTCAGGGGACCGGGGAGCTGTTTTTT. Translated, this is CASSQGTGELFF.